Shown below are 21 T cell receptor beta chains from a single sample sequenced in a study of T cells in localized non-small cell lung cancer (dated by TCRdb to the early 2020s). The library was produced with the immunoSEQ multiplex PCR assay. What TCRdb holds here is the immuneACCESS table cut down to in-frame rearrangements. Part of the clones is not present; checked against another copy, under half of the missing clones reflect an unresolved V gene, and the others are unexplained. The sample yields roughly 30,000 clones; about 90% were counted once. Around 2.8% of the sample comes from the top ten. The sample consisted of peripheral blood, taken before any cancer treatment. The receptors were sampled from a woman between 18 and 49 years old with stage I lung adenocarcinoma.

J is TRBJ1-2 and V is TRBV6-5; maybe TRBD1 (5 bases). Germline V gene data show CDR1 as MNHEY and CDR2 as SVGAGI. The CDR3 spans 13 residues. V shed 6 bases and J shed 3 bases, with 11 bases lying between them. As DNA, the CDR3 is TGTGCCAGCAGCCGGGACGGCTACTATGGCTACACCTTC. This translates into CASSRDGYYGYTF.

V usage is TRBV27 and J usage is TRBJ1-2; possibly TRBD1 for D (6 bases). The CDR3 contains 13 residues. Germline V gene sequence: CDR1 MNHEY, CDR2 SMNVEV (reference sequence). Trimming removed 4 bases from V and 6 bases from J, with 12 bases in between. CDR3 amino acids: CASSYRGADGYTF. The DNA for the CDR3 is TGTGCCAGCAGTTATAGGGGGGCCGATGGCTACACCTTC.

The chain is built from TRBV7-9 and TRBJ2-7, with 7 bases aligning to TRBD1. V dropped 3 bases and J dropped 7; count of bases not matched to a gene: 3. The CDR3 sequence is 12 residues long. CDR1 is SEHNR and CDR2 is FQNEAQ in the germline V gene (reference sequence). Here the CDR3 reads CASSFTGEEQYF. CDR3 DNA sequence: TGTGCCAGCAGCTTTACAGGGGAAGAGCAGTACTTC.

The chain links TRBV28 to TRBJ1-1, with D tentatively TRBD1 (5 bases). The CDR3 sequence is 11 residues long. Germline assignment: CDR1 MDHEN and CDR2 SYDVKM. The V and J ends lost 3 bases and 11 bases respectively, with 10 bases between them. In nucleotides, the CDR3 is TGTGCCAGCAGTTTCAGGGCCCGGGCTTTCTTT. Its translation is CASSFRARAFF.

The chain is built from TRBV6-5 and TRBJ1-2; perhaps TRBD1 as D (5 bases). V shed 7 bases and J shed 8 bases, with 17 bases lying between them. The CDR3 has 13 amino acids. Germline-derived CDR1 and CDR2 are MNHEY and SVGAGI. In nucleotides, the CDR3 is TGTGCCAGCAACAACCCGGGGGGTGGGGGCTACACCTTC. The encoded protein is CASNNPGGGGYTF.

The CDR3 region has the DNA TGTGCCAGCAGCGTGGGGGGGGCCTTCAATCAGCCCCAGCATTTT. This translates into CASSVGGAFNQPQHF. V and J are TRBV9 and TRBJ1-5; D is perhaps TRBD1 (6 bases). V lost 2 bases, J lost 3 bases, and 12 bases lay in between. Germline values: CDR1 SGDLS, CDR2 YYNGEE. This CDR3 is 15 amino acids long. Based on the CDR3 plus reference TRBV9 and TRBJ1-5, the full variable domain is DSGVTQTPKHLITATGQRVTLRCSPRSGDLSVYWYQQSLDQGLQFLIQYYNGEERAKGNILERFSAQQFPDLHSELNLSSLELGDSALYFCASSVGGAFNQPQHFGDGTRLSIL.

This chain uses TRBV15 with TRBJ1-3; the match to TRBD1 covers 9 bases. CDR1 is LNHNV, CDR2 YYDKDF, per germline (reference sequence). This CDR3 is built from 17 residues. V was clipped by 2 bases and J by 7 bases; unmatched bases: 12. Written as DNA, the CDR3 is TGTGCCACCAGCAGAAATATCCTACAGGGGGCGCGGAACACCATATATTTT. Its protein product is CATSRNILQGARNTIYF.

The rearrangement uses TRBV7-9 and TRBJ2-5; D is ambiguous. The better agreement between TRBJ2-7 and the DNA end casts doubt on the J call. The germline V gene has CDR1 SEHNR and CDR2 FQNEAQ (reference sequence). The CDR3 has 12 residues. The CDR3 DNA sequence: TGTGCCAGCAGCCTCGGGTCCTACGAGCAGTACTTC. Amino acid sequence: CASSLGSYEQYF.

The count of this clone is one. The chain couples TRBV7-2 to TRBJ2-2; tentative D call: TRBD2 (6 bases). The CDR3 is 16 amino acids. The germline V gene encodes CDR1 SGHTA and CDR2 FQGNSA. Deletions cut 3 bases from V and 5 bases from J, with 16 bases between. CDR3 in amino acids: CASSLSVGSRTGELFF. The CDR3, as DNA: TGTGCCAGCAGCTTGTCTGTCGGGAGCAGAACCGGGGAGCTGTTTTTT.

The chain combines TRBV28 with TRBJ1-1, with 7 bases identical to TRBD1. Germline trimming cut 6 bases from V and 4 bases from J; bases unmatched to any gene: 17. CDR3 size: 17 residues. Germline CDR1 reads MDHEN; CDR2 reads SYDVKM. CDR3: CASRDHRGGIYGTEAFF. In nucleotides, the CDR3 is TGTGCCAGCAGAGACCACAGGGGCGGGATTTACGGCACTGAAGCTTTCTTT. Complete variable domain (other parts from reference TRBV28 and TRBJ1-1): DVKVTQSSRYLVKRTGEKVFLECVQDMDHENMFWYRQDPGLGLRLIYFSYDVKMKEKGDIPEGYSVSREKKERFSLILESASTNQTSMYLCASRDHRGGIYGTEAFFGQGTRLTVV.

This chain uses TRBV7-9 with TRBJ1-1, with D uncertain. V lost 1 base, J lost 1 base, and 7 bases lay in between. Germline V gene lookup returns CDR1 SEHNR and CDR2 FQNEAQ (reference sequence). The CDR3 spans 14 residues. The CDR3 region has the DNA TGTGCCAGCAGCTTAGTTCGGGGGAACACTGAAGCTTTCTTT. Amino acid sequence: CASSLVRGNTEAFF.

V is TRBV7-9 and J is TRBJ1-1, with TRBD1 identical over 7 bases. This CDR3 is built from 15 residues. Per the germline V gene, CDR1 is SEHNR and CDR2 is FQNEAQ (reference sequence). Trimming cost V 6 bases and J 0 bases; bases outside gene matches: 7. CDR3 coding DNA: TGTGCCAGCAGTCCACCTACAGGGGTGAACACTGAAGCTTTCTTT. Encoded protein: CASSPPTGVNTEAFF.

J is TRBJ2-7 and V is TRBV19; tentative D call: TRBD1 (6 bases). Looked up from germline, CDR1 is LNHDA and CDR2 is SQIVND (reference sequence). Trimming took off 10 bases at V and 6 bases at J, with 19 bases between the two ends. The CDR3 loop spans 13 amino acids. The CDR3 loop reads CATTGSMNFEQYF. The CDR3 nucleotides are TGTGCCACTACAGGGTCTATGAACTTCGAGCAGTACTTC. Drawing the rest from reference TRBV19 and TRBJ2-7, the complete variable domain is DGGITQSPKYLFRKEGQNVTLSCEQNLNHDAMYWYRQDPGQGLRLIYYSQIVNDFQKGDIAEGYSVSREKKESFPLTVTSAQKNPTAFYLCATTGSMNFEQYFGPGTRLTVT.

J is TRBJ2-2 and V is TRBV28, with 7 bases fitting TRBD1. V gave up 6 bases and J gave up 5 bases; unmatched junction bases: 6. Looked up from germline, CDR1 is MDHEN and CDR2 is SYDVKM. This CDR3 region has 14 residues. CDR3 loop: CASSRPGGTGELFF. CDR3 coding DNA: TGTGCCAGCAGCCGTCCAGGGGGAACCGGGGAGCTGTTTTTT.

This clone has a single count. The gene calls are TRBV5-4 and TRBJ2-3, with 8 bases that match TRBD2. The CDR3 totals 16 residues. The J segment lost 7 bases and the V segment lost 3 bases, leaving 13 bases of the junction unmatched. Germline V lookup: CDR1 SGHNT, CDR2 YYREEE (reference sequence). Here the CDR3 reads CASSSRGTRFLYTQYF. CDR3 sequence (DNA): TGTGCCAGCAGCTCAAGGGGGACTAGGTTTTTATATACGCAGTATTTT. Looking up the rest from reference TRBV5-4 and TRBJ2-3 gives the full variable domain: ETGVTQSPTHLIKTRGQQVTLRCSSQSGHNTVSWYQQALGQGPQFIFQYYREEENGRGNFPPRFSGLQFPNYSSELNVNALELDDSALYLCASSSRGTRFLYTQYFGPGTRLTVL.

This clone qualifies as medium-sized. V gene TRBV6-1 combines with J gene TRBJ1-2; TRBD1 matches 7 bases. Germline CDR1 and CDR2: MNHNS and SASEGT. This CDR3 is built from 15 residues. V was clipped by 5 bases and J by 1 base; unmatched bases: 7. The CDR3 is CASSPWTGHNYGYTF. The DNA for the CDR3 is TGTGCCAGCAGTCCTTGGACAGGCCATAACTATGGCTACACCTTC.

CDR3: CAWSAQVTYEQYF. The CDR3 nucleotides are TGTGCCTGGAGTGCTCAGGTTACGTACGAGCAGTACTTC. The chain joins TRBV30 to TRBJ2-7; D unresolved. CDR3 size: 13 residues. Trimming pared 1 base from V and 4 bases from J, leaving 11 bases between. Germline CDR1 GTSNPN, CDR2 SVGIG (reference sequence).

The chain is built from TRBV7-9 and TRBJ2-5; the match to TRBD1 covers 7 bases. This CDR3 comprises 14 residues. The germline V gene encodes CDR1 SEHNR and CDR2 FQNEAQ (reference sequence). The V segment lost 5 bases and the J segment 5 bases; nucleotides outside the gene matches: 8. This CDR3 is CASSRSGTEETQYF. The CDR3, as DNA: TGTGCCAGCAGCCGCAGTGGGACAGAGGAGACCCAGTACTTC. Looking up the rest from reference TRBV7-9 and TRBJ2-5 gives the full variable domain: DTGVSQNPRHKITKRGQNVTFRCDPISEHNRLYWYRQTLGQGPEFLTYFQNEAQLEKSRLLSDRFSAERPKGSFSTLEIQRTEQGDSAMYLCASSRSGTEETQYFGPGTRLLVL.

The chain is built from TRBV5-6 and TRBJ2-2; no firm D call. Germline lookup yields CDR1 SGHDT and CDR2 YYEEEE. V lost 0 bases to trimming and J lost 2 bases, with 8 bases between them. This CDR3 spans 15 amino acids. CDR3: CASSLGSSNTGELFF. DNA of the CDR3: TGTGCCAGCAGCTTGGGAAGCTCTAACACCGGGGAGCTGTTTTTT.

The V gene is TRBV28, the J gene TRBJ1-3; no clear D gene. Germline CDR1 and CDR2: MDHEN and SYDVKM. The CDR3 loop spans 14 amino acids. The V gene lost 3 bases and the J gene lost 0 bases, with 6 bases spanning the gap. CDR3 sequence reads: CASSLYVSGNTIYF. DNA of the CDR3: TGTGCCAGCAGTTTGTACGTCTCTGGAAACACCATATATTTT.

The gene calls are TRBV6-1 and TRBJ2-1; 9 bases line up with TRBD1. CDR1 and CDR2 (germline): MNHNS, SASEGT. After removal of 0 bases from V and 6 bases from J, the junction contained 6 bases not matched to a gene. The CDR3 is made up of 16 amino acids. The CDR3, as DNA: TGTGCCAGCAGTGAAGCGGTGACAGGGGGGGGCAATGAGCAGTTCTTC. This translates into CASSEAVTGGGNEQFF.